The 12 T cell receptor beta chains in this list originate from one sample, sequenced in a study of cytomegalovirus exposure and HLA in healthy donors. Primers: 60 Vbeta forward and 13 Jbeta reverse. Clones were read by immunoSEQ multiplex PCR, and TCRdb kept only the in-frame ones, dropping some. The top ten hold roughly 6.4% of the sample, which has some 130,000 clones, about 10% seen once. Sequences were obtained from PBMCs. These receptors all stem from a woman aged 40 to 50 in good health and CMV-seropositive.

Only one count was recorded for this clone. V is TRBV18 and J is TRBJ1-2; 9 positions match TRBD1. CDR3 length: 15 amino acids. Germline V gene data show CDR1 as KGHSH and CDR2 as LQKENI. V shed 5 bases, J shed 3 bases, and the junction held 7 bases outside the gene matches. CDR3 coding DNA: TGTGCCAGCTCAGCCAGACAGGGGGAGGACTATGGCTACACCTTC. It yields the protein CASSARQGEDYGYTF.

The CDR3 sequence: CASSQYNRAATNEKLFF. CDR3 in DNA: TGCGCCAGCAGCCAGTACAACAGGGCTGCGACTAATGAAAAACTGTTTTTT. The J gene is TRBJ1-4, the V gene TRBV4-1; tentatively, D is TRBD1 (6 bases). Per the germline V gene, CDR1 is MGHRA and CDR2 is YSYEKL. The CDR3 contains 17 residues. V was clipped by 3 bases and J by 2 bases, with 16 bases between them.

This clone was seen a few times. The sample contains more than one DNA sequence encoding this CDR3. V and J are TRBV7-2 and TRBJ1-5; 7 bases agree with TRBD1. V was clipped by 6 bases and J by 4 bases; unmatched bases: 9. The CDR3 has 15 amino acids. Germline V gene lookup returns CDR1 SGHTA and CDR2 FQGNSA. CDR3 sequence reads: CASSYTGTVNQPQHF. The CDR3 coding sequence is TGTGCCAGCAGTTATACCGGGACAGTTAATCAGCCCCAGCATTTT.

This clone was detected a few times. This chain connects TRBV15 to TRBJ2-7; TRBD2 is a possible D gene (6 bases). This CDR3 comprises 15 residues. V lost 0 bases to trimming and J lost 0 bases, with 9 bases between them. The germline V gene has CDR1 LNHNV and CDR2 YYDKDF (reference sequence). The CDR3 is CATSRDRGVSYEQYF. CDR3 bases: TGTGCCACCAGCAGAGACCGCGGGGTCTCCTACGAGCAGTACTTC.

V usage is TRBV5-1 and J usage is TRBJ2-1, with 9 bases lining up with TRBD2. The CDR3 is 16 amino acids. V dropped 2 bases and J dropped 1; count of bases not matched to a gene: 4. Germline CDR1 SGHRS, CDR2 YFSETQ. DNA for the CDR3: TGCGCCAGCAGCTTCAGCGGGGGGAATTCCTACAATGAGCAGTTCTTC. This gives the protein CASSFSGGNSYNEQFF.

The CDR3 DNA follows: TGTGCCAGCAGCTTAGATAGGGGCAGGGTCCAAGAGACCCAGTACTTC. Its translation: CASSLDRGRVQETQYF. The rearrangement joins TRBV11-3 to TRBJ2-5; possible D gene TRBD1, 5 bases. Germline CDR1 is SGHNT and CDR2 is YENEEA. This CDR3 is built from 16 residues. V lost 0 bases and J 1 base, leaving 12 bases between the germline ends.

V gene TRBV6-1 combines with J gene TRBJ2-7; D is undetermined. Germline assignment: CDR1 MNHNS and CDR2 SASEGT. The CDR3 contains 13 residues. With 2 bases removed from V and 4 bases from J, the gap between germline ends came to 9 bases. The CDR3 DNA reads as TGTGCCAGCAGTGAAAGTGGCAGATACGAGCAGTACTTC. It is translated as CASSESGRYEQYF.

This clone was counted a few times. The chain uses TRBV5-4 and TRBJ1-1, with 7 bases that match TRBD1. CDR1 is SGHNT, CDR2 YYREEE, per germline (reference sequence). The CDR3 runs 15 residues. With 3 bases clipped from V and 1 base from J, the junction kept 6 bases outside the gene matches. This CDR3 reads CASSSARQGNTEAFF. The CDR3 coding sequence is TGTGCCAGCAGCTCGGCAAGACAGGGGAACACTGAAGCTTTCTTT.

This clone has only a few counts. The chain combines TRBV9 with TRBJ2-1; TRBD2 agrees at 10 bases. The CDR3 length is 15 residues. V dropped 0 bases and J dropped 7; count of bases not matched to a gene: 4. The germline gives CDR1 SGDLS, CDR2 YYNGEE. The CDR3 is CASSVAAGGWNEQFF. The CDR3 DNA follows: TGTGCCAGCAGCGTAGCAGCGGGGGGGTGGAATGAGCAGTTCTTC.

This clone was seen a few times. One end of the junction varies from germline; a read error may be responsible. The CDR3 loop is CAGQGDTGELFF. The CDR3 DNA reads as TGCGCGGGACAGGGGGACACCGGGGAGCTGTTTTTT. The chain couples TRBV6-1 to TRBJ2-2, with 11 nucleotides matching TRBD1. The CDR3 runs to 12 residues. The germline V gene has CDR1 MNHNS and CDR2 SASEGT.

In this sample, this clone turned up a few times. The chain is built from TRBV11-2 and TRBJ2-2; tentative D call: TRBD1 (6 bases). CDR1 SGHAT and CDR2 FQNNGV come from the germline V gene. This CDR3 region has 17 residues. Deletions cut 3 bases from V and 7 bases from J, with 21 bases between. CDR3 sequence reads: CASSFPQGLAWDGELFF. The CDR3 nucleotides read TGTGCCAGCAGCTTCCCCCAGGGGCTAGCTTGGGACGGGGAGCTGTTTTTT.

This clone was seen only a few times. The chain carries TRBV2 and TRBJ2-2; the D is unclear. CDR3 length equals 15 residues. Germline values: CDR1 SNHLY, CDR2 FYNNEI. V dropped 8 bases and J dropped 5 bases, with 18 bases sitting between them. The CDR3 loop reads CASQREEWSTGELFF. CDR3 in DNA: TGTGCCAGCCAAAGAGAAGAATGGAGTACCGGGGAGCTGTTTTTT.